These T cell receptor beta chains were read from a single sample in a study of read filtering for tumor transcriptome and immune sequencing. One entry per CDR3 protein results from TCRdb running MiXCR on the reads. The sample holds about 46,000 distinct CDR3 sequences, around 21% seen once. The source material was a population of CD138-negative cells sorted from bone marrow. The receptors were sampled from a donor at least 40 years old with multiple myeloma. The CDR3 runs from the conserved cysteine through the conserved F or W. A D gene is named only where the DNA matches it firmly. Clone size is stated in some rows and not others, as once, few, many or a class when expanded.

clone size	D gene	J gene	CDR3 length	V gene	CDR3 protein	CDR3 DNA
many	NA	TRBJ1-2	12	TRBV12-3/TRBV12-4	CASSFGGPGYTF	TGTGCCAGCAGTTTCGGAGGGCCTGGCTACACCTTC
few	TRBD2	TRBJ2-7	14	TRBV4-1	CASSPRGDGYEQYF	TGCGCCAGCAGCCCGCGGGGGGACGGCTACGAGCAGTACTTC
many	NA	TRBJ1-2	14	TRBV7-2	CASSLGQGVYGYTF	TGTGCCAGCAGCTTAGGGCAGGGAGTCTATGGCTACACCTTC
many	NA	TRBJ1-5	14	TRBV20-1	CSARDRVGNQPQHF	TGCAGTGCTAGAGATCGAGTCGGAAATCAGCCCCAGCATTTT
NA	NA	TRBJ2-5	13	TRBV5-1	CASSLGRAETQYF	TGCGCCAGCAGCTTGGGGCGGGCCGAGACCCAGTACTTC
many	NA	TRBJ1-5	14	TRBV20-1	CSAFQGGPNQPQHF	TGCAGTGCCTTCCAGGGAGGGCCCAATCAGCCCCAGCATTTT
few	NA	TRBJ2-1	13	TRBV28	CASTWGNHNEQFF	TGTGCCAGCACCTGGGGAAACCACAATGAGCAGTTCTTC
many	TRBD1	TRBJ2-1	15	TRBV2	CASSNTDRGNNEQFF	TGTGCCAGCAGCAACACGGACAGGGGAAACAATGAGCAGTTCTTC
many	TRBD1	TRBJ2-7	16	TRBV6-1	CASSPYRDRGSYEQYF	TGTGCCAGCAGCCCCTACCGGGACAGGGGCTCCTACGAGCAGTACTTC
many	NA	TRBJ2-1	12	TRBV28	CASSLLGREQFF	TGTGCCAGCAGTTTATTGGGCCGTGAGCAGTTCTTC
many	NA	TRBJ1-1	11	TRBV6-2/TRBV6-3	CASSYSGEAFF	TGTGCCAGCAGTTACTCTGGTGAAGCTTTCTTT
many	NA	TRBJ2-7	14	TRBV6-2/TRBV6-3	CASRGTFGVYEQYF	TGTGCCAGCAGGGGGACTTTTGGGGTCTACGAGCAGTACTTC
many	NA	TRBJ2-7	14	TRBV24-1	CATAPGTPTYEQYF	TGTGCCACCGCCCCCGGGACACCAACCTACGAGCAGTACTTC
many	NA	TRBJ2-7	11	TRBV20-1	CSAPTFGEQYF	TGCAGTGCTCCAACCTTTGGCGAGCAGTACTTC
many	NA	TRBJ1-4	16	TRBV5-1	CASSWFVGATNEKLFF	TGCGCCAGCAGCTGGTTTGTCGGGGCGACTAATGAAAAACTGTTTTTT
many	TRBD1	TRBJ2-1	15	TRBV19	CASSIRDRAGNEQFF	TGTGCCAGTAGTATTAGGGACAGGGCCGGCAATGAGCAGTTCTTC
NA	NA	TRBJ2-7	14	TRBV7-9	CASSSSNRVGEQYF	NA
NA	NA	TRBJ2-5	14	TRBV19	CASSEPLFRETQYF	TGTGCCAGTAGCGAACCATTATTTCGAGAGACCCAGTACTTC
many	NA	TRBJ2-1	11	TRBV29-1	CSVERGTTQFF	TGCAGCGTTGAACGCGGGACCACTCAGTTCTTC
NA	TRBD2	TRBJ2-6	19	TRBV14	CASSKSTSGLFSGANVLTF	TGTGCCAGCAGCAAATCTACTAGCGGTCTTTTCTCTGGGGCCAACGTCCTGACTTTC
medium-sized	TRBD2	TRBJ2-1	19	TRBV7-6	CASSLVVGGGRAKHNEQFF	TGTGCCAGCAGCTTAGTAGTAGGGGGCGGGAGGGCCAAACACAATGAGCAGTTCTTC
many	NA	TRBJ2-7	14	TRBV28	CASSRGPPTYEQYF	TGTGCCAGCAGCAGGGGACCGCCAACCTACGAGCAGTACTTC
many	NA	TRBJ1-1	15	TRBV28	CASSSPGTVNTEAFF	TGTGCCAGCAGTTCTCCCGGGACGGTGAACACTGAAGCTTTCTTT
NA	NA	TRBJ2-2	15	TRBV4-3	CASTALLGGTGELFF	TGCGCCAGCACCGCCCTGCTCGGGGGCACCGGGGAGCTGTTTTTT
many	NA	TRBJ2-7	14	TRBV2	CASSEGWRPYEQYF	TGTGCCAGCAGTGAGGGTTGGCGGCCCTACGAGCAGTACTTC
many	NA	TRBJ2-7	16	TRBV7-2	CASSQPTRGLSYEQYF	TGTGCCAGCAGCCAACCAACAAGGGGCCTTTCCTACGAGCAGTACTTC
many	TRBD1	TRBJ2-5	12	TRBV28	CASRGGAETQYF	TGTGCCAGCAGAGGGGGCGCAGAGACCCAGTACTTC
NA	TRBD1	TRBJ2-5	14	TRBV19	CASSMGQGLETQYF	TGTGCCAGTAGTATGGGACAGGGGTTGGAGACCCAGTACTTC
NA	NA	TRBJ2-4	11	TRBV19	CASSIGADLYF	TGTGCCAGTAGTATAGGGGCAGACCTATACTTC
many	TRBD1	TRBJ2-2	15	TRBV19	CASLTGTGNTGELFF	TGTGCCAGTTTGACCGGGACAGGAAACACCGGGGAGCTGTTTTTT
NA	TRBD1	TRBJ1-5	15	TRBV7-2	CASSRDRGGNQPQHF	TGTGCCAGCAGTCGTGACAGGGGTGGTAATCAGCCCCAGCATTTT
NA	NA	TRBJ1-5	14	TRBV20-1	CSARKAGSGNPQHF	TGCAGTGCTAGAAAGGCAGGCTCTGGTAATCCCCAGCATTTT
many	NA	TRBJ2-3	12	TRBV20-1	CSATAETDTQYF	TGCAGTGCTACAGCGGAGACAGATACGCAGTATTTT
medium-sized	NA	TRBJ2-1	17	TRBV11-3	CASSAREGRGEGNEQFF	TGTGCCAGCAGCGCCCGGGAAGGCAGGGGGGAAGGGAATGAGCAGTTCTTC
NA	TRBD1	TRBJ2-3	16	TRBV7-2	CASSWIGQGSTDTQYF	TGTGCCAGCAGCTGGATCGGACAGGGGAGCACAGATACGCAGTATTTT
NA	NA	TRBJ2-5	11	TRBV29-1	CSVLNQETQYF	TGCAGCGTTCTAAATCAAGAGACCCAGTACTTC
many	NA	TRBJ2-2	13	TRBV10-3	CAISGGPPGELFF	TGTGCCATCAGCGGGGGGCCCCCCGGGGAGCTGTTTTTT
many	TRBD2	TRBJ2-1	19	TRBV4-2	CASSQVPGVAGNLGNEQFF	TGTGCCAGCAGCCAAGTTCCGGGGGTAGCGGGAAATCTTGGGAATGAGCAGTTCTTC
many	NA	TRBJ2-6	16	TRBV2	CASGGSRDSGANVLTF	TGTGCCAGCGGGGGCAGTCGCGACTCTGGGGCCAACGTCCTGACTTTC
NA	NA	TRBJ2-7	15	TRBV9	CTSSAPGAGTSEQYF	TGTACCAGCAGCGCCCCCGGGGCAGGGACCAGCGAGCAGTACTTC
few	TRBD1	TRBJ1-1	12	TRBV28	CASSTPGQGAFF	TGTGCCAGCAGTACTCCGGGACAGGGTGCTTTCTTT
NA	TRBD1	TRBJ1-1	13	TRBV29-1	CSVEDTGGTEAFF	TGCAGCGTTGAAGACACAGGGGGCACTGAAGCTTTCTTT